This TCR beta chain was sequenced in a study of technical replicates of blood from a handful of donors. Using immunoSEQ multiplex PCR, the repertoire was profiled, and TCRdb retains in-frame clones only, with some absent. This table has around 80,000 clones, 85% to 95% appearing once. Trimming pared 0 bases from V and 1 base from J, leaving 3 bases between. CDR1 SGHNT and CDR2 YENEEA come from the germline V gene. The CDR3 has 14 residues. This receptor was obtained from a human donor in good health. Specimen: T cells isolated from PBMCs. The rearrangement uses TRBV11-3 and TRBJ2-2; D is unresolved. The CDR3 is CASSLDGNTGELFF. DNA for the CDR3: TGTGCCAGCAGCTTAGACGGGAACACCGGGGAGCTGTTTTTT. The full variable domain, completed using reference TRBV11-3 and TRBJ2-2, is EAGVVQSPRYKIIEKKQPVAFWCNPISGHNTLYWYLQNLGQGPELLIRYENEEAVDDSQLPKDRFSAERLKGVDSTLKIQPAELGDSAVYLCASSLDGNTGELFFGEGSRLTVL.